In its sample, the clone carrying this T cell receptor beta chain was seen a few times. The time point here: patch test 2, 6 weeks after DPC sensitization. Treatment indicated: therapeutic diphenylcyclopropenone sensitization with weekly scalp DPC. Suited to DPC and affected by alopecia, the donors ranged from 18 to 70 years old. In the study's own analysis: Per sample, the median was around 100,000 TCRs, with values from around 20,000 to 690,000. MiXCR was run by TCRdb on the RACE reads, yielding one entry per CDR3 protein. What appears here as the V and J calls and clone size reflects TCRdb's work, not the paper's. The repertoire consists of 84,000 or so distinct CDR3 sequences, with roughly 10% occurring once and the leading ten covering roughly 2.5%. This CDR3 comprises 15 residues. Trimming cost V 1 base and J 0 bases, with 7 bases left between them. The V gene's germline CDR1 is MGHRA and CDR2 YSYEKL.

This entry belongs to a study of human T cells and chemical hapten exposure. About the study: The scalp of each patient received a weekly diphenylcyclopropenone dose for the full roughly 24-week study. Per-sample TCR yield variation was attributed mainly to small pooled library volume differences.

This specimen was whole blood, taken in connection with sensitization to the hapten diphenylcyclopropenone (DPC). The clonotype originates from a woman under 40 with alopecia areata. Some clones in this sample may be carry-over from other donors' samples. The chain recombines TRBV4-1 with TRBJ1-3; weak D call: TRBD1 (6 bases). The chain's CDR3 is CASSQGGLSGNTIYF. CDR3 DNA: TGCGCCAGCAGCCAAGGGGGGCTCTCTGGAAACACCATATATTTT.